These 14 T cell receptor beta chains were all obtained from the same sample, sequenced in a study of Ad26.COV2.S vaccination and SARS-CoV-2 variants. Indicated treatment: some 20 received Ad26.COV2.S at low or high dose, single or two shots; roughly five received placebo; per-sample allocation not given. Specimens were obtained on day 63 following the first vaccine or placebo injection. Assay used: immunoSEQ multiplex PCR; TCRdb lists only in-frame clones, some missing. Of hundreds of thousands of clones detected, 70% to 90% appear once; the ten largest clones hold nearly 1.5%. The sequences come from peripheral blood, collected in a trial of Ad26.COV2.S vaccine versus placebo. These receptors were taken from a person aged 18-65 years who received the Ad26.COV2.S COVID-19 vaccine or a placebo.

This clone has just one count. V gene TRBV11-2 combines with J gene TRBJ2-1; D is uncertain. The germline V and J ends were trimmed by 5 bases and 0 bases, with 11 bases remaining between them. Germline V gene lookup returns CDR1 SGHAT and CDR2 FQNNGV. The length of the CDR3 is 15 residues. This CDR3 reads CASSPWASSYNEQFF. The CDR3 DNA sequence: TGTGCCAGCAGCCCCTGGGCCAGCTCCTACAATGAGCAGTTCTTC.

Turning to this clone: A much larger clone differs from this one at a single base, so this may be a read error. V and J are TRBV3-1 (or the pseudogene TRBV3-2) and TRBJ2-7, with 7 bases aligning to TRBD1. Per the germline V gene, CDR1 is LGHDT and CDR2 is YNNKEL (reference sequence). This CDR3 is built from 13 residues. The V and J ends lost 4 bases and 3 bases, in that order; junction bases with no gene match: 3. The CDR3 region is CASSPGTVYEQYF. The CDR3 nucleotides read TGTGCCAGCAGCCCCGGGACAGTCTACGAGCAGTACTTC.

The gene calls are TRBV4-2 and TRBJ2-4; 11 bases are shared with TRBD2. J was trimmed by 0 bases and V by 0 bases; bases with no gene match: 7. The germline V gene has CDR1 LGHNA and CDR2 YNFKEQ. This CDR3 is 19 amino acids long. CDR3 sequence (DNA): TGTGCCAGCAGCCAAGATGGGACTAGCGGACCCGTAGCCAAAAACATTCAGTACTTC. Translated: CASSQDGTSGPVAKNIQYF.

V gene TRBV5-4 combines with J gene TRBJ2-6; TRBD1 is a possible D gene (6 bases). V lost 0 bases and J lost 0, with 7 bases in between. Per the germline V gene, CDR1 is SGHNT and CDR2 is YYREEE (reference sequence). The CDR3 length is 16 residues. The CDR3 loop is CASSLGDTSGANVLTF. The CDR3 DNA reads as TGTGCCAGCAGCTTGGGGGACACCTCTGGGGCCAACGTCCTGACTTTC.

The chain recombines TRBV6-1 with TRBJ1-6; D not resolved. The CDR3 length is 13 residues. V was trimmed by 0 bases and J by 7 bases, leaving 4 bases between them. From germline, CDR1 is MNHNS and CDR2 SASEGT. CDR3 region: CASSEAQNSPLHF. DNA of the CDR3: TGTGCCAGCAGTGAAGCGCAGAATTCACCCCTCCACTTT.

With respect to this clone: Other DNA sequences in the sample encode the same CDR3. The genes are TRBV6-5 and TRBJ2-7; D is uncertain. The V gene lost 0 bases and the J gene lost 3 bases, with 9 bases spanning the gap. This CDR3 has 14 residues. Germline V gene data show CDR1 as MNHEY and CDR2 as SVGAGI. CDR3: CASSYSIGSYEQYF. The DNA of the CDR3 is TGTGCCAGCAGTTACTCCATCGGCAGCTACGAGCAGTACTTC.

Notes on this clone: Different DNA sequences within this sample yield the same CDR3. The rearrangement joins TRBV24-1 to TRBJ2-7; D not resolved. V was shortened by 5 bases and J by 1 base, with 8 bases between the two germline ends. Germline V gene lookup returns CDR1 KGHDR and CDR2 SFDVKD. This CDR3 spans 13 amino acids. This CDR3 reads CATSASSSYEQYF. The DNA for the CDR3 is TGTGCCACCAGTGCCTCGTCGTCCTACGAGCAGTACTTC.

Only one count was recorded for this clone. CDR3 nucleotide sequence: TGTGCCAGTAGTATTCCGGGCGAGGAATACGAGCAGTACTTC. Amino acid sequence: CASSIPGEEYEQYF. The chain couples TRBV19 to TRBJ2-7; no reliable D call. Trimming cost V 3 bases and J 4 bases, with 13 bases left between them. Germline V gene sequence: CDR1 LNHDA, CDR2 SQIVND (reference sequence). This CDR3 is built from 14 residues.

The count of this clone is one. The chain couples TRBV5-1 to TRBJ2-1, with 9 nucleotides matching TRBD1. Germline V gives CDR1 SGHRS, CDR2 YFSETQ. This CDR3 region has 13 residues. J lost 6 bases, V lost 8 bases, and 6 bases had no gene match. CDR3 sequence (DNA): TGCGCCAGAGGGACAGGGAGGGCCAATGAGCAGTTCTTC. Residues: CARGTGRANEQFF.

This chain uses TRBV30 with TRBJ2-2; 8 nucleotides match TRBD1. CDR1 is GTSNPN and CDR2 is SVGIG in the germline V gene (reference sequence). The V and J ends lost 1 base and 6 bases, in that order; junction bases with no gene match: 4. The CDR3 contains 14 residues. CDR3 nucleotides: TGTGCCTGGAGTGGGACAGGGTGGTCCGGGGAGCTGTTTTTT. Translating it yields CAWSGTGWSGELFF.

The chain combines TRBV27 with TRBJ2-3; D unclear. Germline CDR1 MNHEY, CDR2 SMNVEV (reference sequence). The CDR3 loop spans 13 amino acids. V was cut by 6 bases and J by 4 bases, with 11 bases left in between. The CDR3 region is CASRRFGADTQYF. The CDR3, as DNA: TGTGCCAGCAGGCGGTTTGGGGCAGATACGCAGTATTTT.

The chain is built from TRBV6-1 and TRBJ1-3; tentatively, D is TRBD1 (6 bases). Looked up from germline, CDR1 is MNHNS and CDR2 is SASEGT. The CDR3 totals 16 residues. The V and J ends lost 4 bases and 0 bases respectively, with 13 bases between them. CDR3 amino acids: CASSATGSGSGNTIYF. In DNA form, the CDR3 reads TGTGCCAGCAGTGCGACAGGTTCGGGCTCTGGAAACACCATATATTTT.

The rearrangement links TRBV19 to TRBJ2-1, with 12 positions matching TRBD2. CDR1 and CDR2 from the germline V gene are LNHDA and SQIVND (reference sequence). The CDR3 totals 14 residues. After removal of 6 bases from V and 9 bases from J, the junction contained 6 bases not matched to a gene. For the CDR3, the DNA is TGTGCCAGTAGCCCGGGACTAGCGGGTTTTGAGCAGTTCTTC. Translation: CASSPGLAGFEQFF.

The rearrangement joins TRBV7-9 to TRBJ2-5; D ambiguous. Germline V gene sequence: CDR1 SEHNR, CDR2 FQNEAQ (reference sequence). The CDR3 covers 15 residues. Trimming left V 6 bases short and J 1 base short, with 15 bases between. In DNA, the CDR3 is TGTGCCAGCAGACCCGGTAGCAGGCTCCAAGAGACCCAGTACTTC. Protein product: CASRPGSRLQETQYF.